This TCR beta chain was recorded in a study of CD8+CD57+ T cells in acquired aplastic anemia. Study-wide findings and caveats: Patients were compared with controls for CD8+ Simpson's diversity, and no significant difference emerged.

V was trimmed by 4 bases and J by 3 bases, leaving 13 bases between them. Germline V CDR1 and CDR2: LGHNA, YSLEER. The CDR3 totals 16 residues. Whoever was chosen for sequencing had shown CD8+CD57+ cell expansion by flow cytometry. Note on this clonotype: Its antigen is still unknown.

It was genomic DNA that served as the template for profiling TCR beta VDJ and CDR3. One entry per CDR3 protein, called by TCRdb with MiXCR from the reads. The profile shows 450,000 to 600,000 distinct CDR3 sequences, around a third of them singletons. The sample was sorted CD4+, CD8+, or CD8+CD57+ T cells (not recorded which) from PBMCs. V and J are TRBV4-3 and TRBJ2-6; D uncertain. This receptor was obtained from a human donor with aplastic anemia. This CDR3 is CASSLSNLFGANVLTF. DNA of the CDR3: TGCGCCAGCAGCCTCTCTAATCTGTTTGGGGCCAACGTCCTGACTTTC.